Shown below are 29 T cell receptor beta chains from a single sample sequenced in a study of blood T cell repertoires in COVID-19. Libraries were prepared by immunoSEQ multiplex PCR; TCRdb keeps only in-frame clonotypes and omits some of them. The sample yields some 64,000 clones, 84% seen once. Sequencing used peripheral blood. The receptors originated from a man aged 55 to 70 with COVID-19, enrolled during active disease.

The genes are TRBV7-9 and TRBJ2-7; maybe TRBD2 (5 bases). This CDR3 has 16 residues. The germline gives CDR1 SEHNR, CDR2 FQNEAQ (reference sequence). The V gene lost 2 bases and the J gene lost 2 bases, with 16 bases spanning the gap. The CDR3 loop is CASSLLGVSGTYEQYF. In DNA form, the CDR3 reads TGTGCCAGCAGCTTATTGGGTGTGAGCGGAACCTACGAGCAGTACTTC.

This CDR3 reads CASSGLAGETQYF. The DNA for the CDR3 is TGTGCCAGTAGTGGACTAGCGGGAGAGACCCAGTACTTC. This rearrangement joins TRBV19 to TRBJ2-5; 11 bases align to TRBD2. Germline V gives CDR1 LNHDA, CDR2 SQIVND (reference sequence). V lost 5 bases, J lost 4 bases, and 0 bases stayed unmatched. The CDR3 is made up of 13 amino acids. Filled out from reference TRBV19 and TRBJ2-5, the complete variable domain reads DGGITQSPKYLFRKEGQNVTLSCEQNLNHDAMYWYRQDPGQGLRLIYYSQIVNDFQKGDIAEGYSVSREKKESFPLTVTSAQKNPTAFYLCASSGLAGETQYFGPGTRLLVL.

The rearrangement links TRBV3-1 (or the pseudogene TRBV3-2) to TRBJ1-2, with unresolved D. CDR1 and CDR2 from the germline V gene are LGHDT and YNNKEL (reference sequence). CDR3 length: 17 amino acids. V dropped 0 bases and J dropped 7 bases, with 21 bases sitting between them. The CDR3, as DNA: TGTGCCAGCAGCCAAGAAGGGTCCAGGCGCGGGTCTGTTGGCTACACCTTC. Its translation is CASSQEGSRRGSVGYTF.

The chain links TRBV7-3 to TRBJ2-7; no firm D call. Per germline, CDR1 SGHTA and CDR2 FQGTGA. V lost 5 bases and J lost 2, with 10 bases in between. The CDR3 has 13 amino acids. The CDR3, as DNA: TGTGCCAGCAGCCACGACGGAGCCTACGAGCAGTACTTC. This codes for CASSHDGAYEQYF.

The rearrangement links TRBV24-1 to TRBJ2-5; 7 bases line up with TRBD1. The V and J ends lost 4 bases and 7 bases, in that order; junction bases with no gene match: 2. The CDR3 is 12 amino acids. The germline V gene has CDR1 KGHDR and CDR2 SFDVKD. CDR3 in amino acids: CATSEAGGTQYF. In DNA, the CDR3 is TGTGCCACCAGTGAGGCAGGGGGGACCCAGTACTTC.

This rearrangement joins TRBV18 to TRBJ1-1; 7 bases are a match to TRBD1. The CDR3 is 13 amino acids. J was trimmed by 5 bases and V by 1 base; bases with no gene match: 1. Germline values: CDR1 KGHSH, CDR2 LQKENI. CDR3 sequence reads: CASSPQGATEAFF. The CDR3, as DNA: TGTGCCAGCTCACCACAGGGGGCAACTGAAGCTTTCTTT.

This sequence joins TRBV11-2 and TRBJ1-6, with a possible D match to TRBD1 (6 bases). The germline gives CDR1 SGHAT, CDR2 FQNNGV. With 4 bases removed from V and 1 base from J, the gap between germline ends came to 11 bases. The CDR3 runs 16 residues. CDR3 nucleotides: TGTGCCAGCAGCTCCATTCAGGGGTCCTATAATTCACCCCTCCACTTT. It specifies CASSSIQGSYNSPLHF.

This clone was counted once. The chain joins TRBV6-5 to TRBJ2-2, with D possibly matching TRBD2 (6 bases). In germline, CDR1 is MNHEY, CDR2 SVGAGI. The CDR3 is made up of 13 amino acids. V dropped 2 bases and J dropped 7 bases, with 8 bases sitting between them. The CDR3 nucleotides read TGTGCCAGCAGTTACAGGGAGGACGGGGAGCTGTTTTTT. Translation: CASSYREDGELFF.

This chain joins TRBV2 and TRBJ1-6, with D possibly TRBD1 on 5 matching bases. The CDR3 loop spans 12 amino acids. The V gene lost 4 bases and the J gene lost 8 bases, with 6 bases spanning the gap. CDR1 is SNHLY and CDR2 is FYNNEI in the germline V gene. The CDR3: CASSVTDSPLHF. CDR3 nucleotides: TGTGCCAGCAGTGTGACAGATTCACCCCTCCACTTT.

The chain uses TRBV28 and TRBJ2-1, with 10 nucleotides matching TRBD2. V lost 6 bases, J lost 7 bases, and 9 bases stayed unmatched. CDR1 MDHEN and CDR2 SYDVKM come from the germline V gene. This CDR3 is built from 15 residues. For the CDR3, the DNA is TGTGCCAGCAGCCCTAGCGGGAGTTTGGGGAATGAGCAGTTCTTC. Protein sequence: CASSPSGSLGNEQFF.

The J gene is TRBJ2-7, the V gene TRBV6-6; D perhaps matches TRBD1 (7 bases). The V gene's germline CDR1 is MNHNY and CDR2 SVGAGI (reference sequence). This CDR3 comprises 14 residues. Trimming shortened V by 6 bases and J by 0 bases, and 12 bases separated the two germline ends. CDR3 nucleotides: TGTGCCAGCAGACGCAGGGGGGACTCCTACGAGCAGTACTTC. It is translated as CASRRRGDSYEQYF.

The chain couples TRBV2 to TRBJ2-4, with 10 bases matching TRBD2. With 10 bases clipped from V and 1 base from J, the junction kept 1 base outside the gene matches. This CDR3 spans 13 amino acids. Germline CDR1 reads SNHLY; CDR2 reads FYNNEI. The CDR3 DNA reads as TGTGCCATTAGCGGGGGGGCCAAAAACATTCAGTACTTC. Encoded protein: CAISGGAKNIQYF.

The chain carries TRBV28 and TRBJ1-2; no reliable D call. Trimming removed 6 bases at V and 6 bases at J, with 17 bases between. The CDR3 totals 14 residues. Per germline, CDR1 MDHEN and CDR2 SYDVKM. This chain's CDR3 is CASRTRPFTDGYTF. CDR3 coding DNA: TGTGCCAGCAGGACAAGACCCTTCACCGATGGCTACACCTTC.

The chain links TRBV28 to TRBJ1-3; 9 positions agree with TRBD1. This CDR3 comprises 15 residues. The germline V gene encodes CDR1 MDHEN and CDR2 SYDVKM. V was pared by 6 bases and J by 0 bases, with 3 bases of the junction left unmatched. CDR3 nucleotides: TGTGCCAGCAGCCAGGACAGGGGCTCTGGAAACACCATATATTTT. Translation: CASSQDRGSGNTIYF.

The chain joins TRBV19 to TRBJ2-7, with 15 bases that match TRBD2. The V gene end was trimmed by 3 bases and the J gene end by 2 bases; junction bases not matched to a gene: 26. Per the germline V gene, CDR1 is LNHDA and CDR2 is SQIVND (reference sequence). The CDR3 is 24 residues long. In DNA, the CDR3 is TGTGCCAGTAGTATCGGTTCAGGGTGGCTTTTTGGACTAGCGGGAGGGAGAGATCCCTACGAGCAGTACTTC. It encodes CASSIGSGWLFGLAGGRDPYEQYF.

By its share, this clone is medium-sized. The rearrangement links TRBV27 to TRBJ1-5; possible D gene TRBD1, 6 bases. Germline V lookup: CDR1 MNHEY, CDR2 SMNVEV (reference sequence). Trimming stripped 7 bases from V and 2 bases from J, with 15 bases between. The CDR3 loop spans 15 amino acids. As DNA, the CDR3 is TGTGCCAGCATTTACGGGGGGCTGGGCAATCAGCCCCAGCATTTT. Its protein product is CASIYGGLGNQPQHF.

The CDR3 DNA reads TGTGCCAGCTCACCTCCTAATAATTCACCCCTCCACTTT. Amino acids: CASSPPNNSPLHF. This chain connects TRBV18 to TRBJ1-6; the D is unclear. Per the germline V gene, CDR1 is KGHSH and CDR2 is LQKENI. This CDR3 region has 13 residues. V was pared by 3 bases and J by 5 bases, with 5 bases between.

The CDR3: CASSQGARPGELFF. The DNA for the CDR3 is TGTGCCAGCAGCCAAGGGGCGCGACCCGGGGAGCTGTTTTTT. This chain connects TRBV3-1 (or the pseudogene TRBV3-2) to TRBJ2-2; D is uncertain. The CDR3 covers 14 residues. Germline CDR1 reads LGHDT; CDR2 reads YNNKEL (reference sequence). V lost 1 base and J lost 6, with 9 bases in between.

The chain couples TRBV28 to TRBJ1-5; a weak D match, TRBD1 (6 bases). The germline V gene has CDR1 MDHEN and CDR2 SYDVKM. The germline V and J ends were trimmed by 6 bases and 6 bases, with 9 bases remaining between them. This CDR3 has 12 residues. CDR3 DNA sequence: TGTGCCAGCAGCACAGGGTCTCAGCCCCAGCATTTT. Translating it yields CASSTGSQPQHF.

The genes are TRBV5-6 and TRBJ1-4; TRBD1 is a possible D gene (5 bases). The V end lost 3 bases, the J end lost 3 bases, and 15 bases lay between the germline ends. CDR1 SGHDT and CDR2 YYEEEE come from the germline V gene. The CDR3 is made up of 16 amino acids. DNA for the CDR3: TGTGCCAGCAGCTCAGTTACCAGGGCCCCTAATGAAAAACTGTTTTTT. Translated, it gives CASSSVTRAPNEKLFF.

V gene TRBV24-1 combines with J gene TRBJ2-1; D unclear. Trimming removed 6 bases from V and 5 bases from J, with 4 bases in between. CDR3 length: 11 amino acids. The germline V gene has CDR1 KGHDR and CDR2 SFDVKD. CDR3 sequence: CATSYNNEQFF. The CDR3 DNA sequence: TGTGCCACCAGTTACAACAATGAGCAGTTCTTC.

The rearrangement joins TRBV10-3 to TRBJ1-5; a weak D match, TRBD1 (5 bases). The CDR3 contains 14 residues. Trimming left V 0 bases short and J 9 bases short, with 12 bases between. From germline, CDR1 is ENHRY and CDR2 SYGVKD. The CDR3: CAISESGRERPQHF. DNA of the CDR3: TGTGCCATCAGTGAGTCTGGCAGGGAACGGCCCCAGCATTTT.

The V and J genes are TRBV24-1 and TRBJ2-2; maybe TRBD2 (5 bases). V gave up 3 bases and J gave up 3 bases, with 7 bases separating them. Per germline, CDR1 KGHDR and CDR2 SFDVKD. The CDR3 contains 14 residues. Written as DNA, the CDR3 is TGTGCCACCAGTGATGTCGGGGACACCGGGGAGCTGTTTTTT. It yields the protein CATSDVGDTGELFF.

This clone was seen more than once but under ten times. The chain combines TRBV6-5 with TRBJ2-2; TRBD1 agrees at 10 bases. The germline V gene has CDR1 MNHEY and CDR2 SVGAGI. The CDR3 consists of 15 residues. The ends lost 8 bases at V and 3 bases at J; junction bases unmatched: 6. The CDR3 reads CASSGTGDYTGELFF. CDR3 nucleotides: TGTGCCAGCTCAGGGACAGGGGATTACACCGGGGAGCTGTTTTTT.

V and J are TRBV30 and TRBJ2-3, with 9 bases lining up with TRBD1. This CDR3 contains 11 residues. CDR1 GTSNPN and CDR2 SVGIG come from the germline V gene (reference sequence). The V gene end was trimmed by 6 bases and the J gene end by 10 bases; junction bases not matched to a gene: 5. The CDR3 DNA is TGTGCCTGTAGGACAGGGGAAGCGCAGTATTTT. Its protein product is CACRTGEAQYF.

V gene TRBV9 combines with J gene TRBJ2-5; TRBD1 agrees at 8 bases. The V segment lost 4 bases and the J segment 4 bases; nucleotides outside the gene matches: 9. Germline CDR1 is SGDLS and CDR2 is YYNGEE. The length of the CDR3 is 15 residues. The CDR3 sequence: CASSPRTGRGETQYF. DNA for the CDR3: TGTGCCAGCAGCCCACGGACAGGGCGGGGAGAGACCCAGTACTTC.

This sequence joins TRBV5-1 and TRBJ2-5; TRBD2 matches 7 bases. V lost 2 bases to trimming and J lost 5 bases; unmatched junction nucleotides: 12. The CDR3 runs to 16 residues. Germline V gene lookup returns CDR1 SGHRS and CDR2 YFSETQ. For the CDR3, the DNA is TGCGCCAGCAGCTTCTTAGCGGGCGCCTCGGTGGAGACCCAGTACTTC. Residues: CASSFLAGASVETQYF.

The chain combines TRBV19 with TRBJ2-5; D may be TRBD2 (7 bases). The CDR3 is 14 residues long. Germline CDR1 reads LNHDA; CDR2 reads SQIVND (reference sequence). The V end lost 3 bases, the J end lost 4 bases, and 12 bases lay between the germline ends. CDR3 coding DNA: TGTGCCAGTAGTATGGGAGGGGGTGGAGAGACCCAGTACTTC. Translation gives CASSMGGGGETQYF.

The genes are TRBV18 and TRBJ2-5; 9 bases are a match to TRBD1. V lost 5 bases and J lost 5; bases outside the gene matches: 6. Germline values: CDR1 KGHSH, CDR2 LQKENI. This CDR3 is 14 amino acids long. The CDR3 DNA follows: TGTGCCAGCTCAAGACGGGACAGGGAGGAGACCCAGTACTTC. Protein sequence: CASSRRDREETQYF.